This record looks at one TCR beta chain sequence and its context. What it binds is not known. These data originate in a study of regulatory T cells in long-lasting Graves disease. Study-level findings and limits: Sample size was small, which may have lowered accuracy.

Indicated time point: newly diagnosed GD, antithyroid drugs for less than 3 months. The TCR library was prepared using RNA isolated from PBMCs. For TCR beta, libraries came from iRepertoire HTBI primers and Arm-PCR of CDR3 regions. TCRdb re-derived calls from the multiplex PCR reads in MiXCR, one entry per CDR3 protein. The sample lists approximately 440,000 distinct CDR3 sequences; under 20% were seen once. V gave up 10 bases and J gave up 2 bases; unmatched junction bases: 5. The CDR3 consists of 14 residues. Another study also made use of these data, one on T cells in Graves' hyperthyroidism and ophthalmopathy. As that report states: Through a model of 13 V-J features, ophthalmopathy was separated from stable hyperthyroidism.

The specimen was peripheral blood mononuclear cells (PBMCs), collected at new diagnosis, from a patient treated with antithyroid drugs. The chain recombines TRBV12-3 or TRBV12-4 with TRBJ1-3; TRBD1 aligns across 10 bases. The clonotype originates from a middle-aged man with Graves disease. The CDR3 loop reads CATLDRGPGNTIYF. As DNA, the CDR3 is TGTGCCACCCTCGACAGGGGGCCTGGAAACACCATATATTTT.